This TCR beta chain was sequenced during a study of T cells after yellow fever vaccination. It was through 5'RACE template switching that TCR cDNA was made, with a universal primer site and UMIs added. One entry per CDR3 protein results from TCRdb running MiXCR on the 5' RACE reads. The data show 300,000 to 350,000 distinct CDR3 sequences, 3% to 4.5% seen once. The starting material was PBMCs, obtained 5 days after the yellow fever booster vaccination. The TCR sequence derives from a man aged 18 to 29 who received the YFV17D yellow fever vaccine.

CDR3 loop: CASSLSEGNTIYF. The CDR3 bases are TGTGCCAGCAGCTTGTCTGAAGGAAACACCATATATTTT. The chain combines TRBV7-9 with TRBJ1-3; D gene unclear. V was trimmed by 3 bases and J by 4 bases, leaving 7 bases between them. From germline, CDR1 is SEHNR and CDR2 FQNEAQ (reference sequence). This CDR3 comprises 13 residues.